This is a list of T cell receptor beta chains from one sample in a study of blood T cell repertoires in COVID-19. Sequencing was performed with immunoSEQ multiplex PCR; in TCRdb, only in-frame clones are kept and a portion is missing. The sample consists of more than 300,000 clones, approximately 84% of them appearing once. The sample consisted of PBMCs or T cells enriched from blood (not recorded which). The receptors stem from a man aged 30 to 45 who had recovered from COVID-19. Each CDR3 is given without its conserved first and last residue.

V gene: TRBV19
J gene: TRBJ1-4
CDR3 protein: ASSIPGQNEKLF

V gene: TRBV5-1
J gene: TRBJ1-2
CDR3 protein: ASSSPGQEYYGYT

V gene: TRBV4-1
J gene: TRBJ2-1
CDR3 protein: ASSQPVRLVYEQF

V gene: TRBV27
J gene: TRBJ2-2
CDR3 protein: ASSYGGTTGELF

V gene: TRBV7-9
J gene: TRBJ2-3
CDR3 protein: ASSLGLGQSTDTQY

V gene: TRBV19
J gene: TRBJ1-5
CDR3 protein: ASSILWDRGGDQPQH

V gene: TRBV15
J gene: TRBJ1-4
CDR3 protein: ATSRYTGGNEKLF

V gene: TRBV7-9
J gene: TRBJ2-7
CDR3 protein: ASSLDLGLASYEQY

V gene: TRBV29-1
J gene: TRBJ2-7
CDR3 protein: SVEGASGTSGRSSYEQY

V gene: TRBV6-5
J gene: TRBJ2-2
CDR3 protein: ASSYSAGPNTGELF

V gene: TRBV27
J gene: TRBJ1-1
CDR3 protein: ASSRRQKVNTEAF

V gene: TRBV6-4
J gene: TRBJ1-3
CDR3 protein: ASSDPTITMSQFSGNTIY

V gene: TRBV5-5
J gene: TRBJ2-4
CDR3 protein: ASSLVGQGLAKNIQY

V gene: TRBV9
J gene: TRBJ2-3
CDR3 protein: ASTKTGGHTDTQY

V gene: TRBV27
J gene: TRBJ2-1
CDR3 protein: ASSLAASGNQF

V gene: TRBV19
J gene: TRBJ1-1
CDR3 protein: ASSIYRNTEAF

V gene: TRBV6-2/TRBV6-3
J gene: TRBJ2-7
CDR3 protein: ASSLPSGQGDDEQY

V gene: TRBV6-1
J gene: TRBJ1-5
CDR3 protein: ASSEAWLVDHAYSNQPQH

V gene: TRBV5-1
J gene: TRBJ1-4
CDR3 protein: ASSPQGFGEKLF

V gene: TRBV7-9
J gene: TRBJ2-7
CDR3 protein: ASSFGLASGNEQY

V gene: TRBV27
J gene: TRBJ2-2
CDR3 protein: ASRPGTDTGELF

V gene: TRBV28
J gene: TRBJ2-4
CDR3 protein: ASSSPEALAKNIQY

V gene: TRBV19
J gene: TRBJ1-1
CDR3 protein: ASSTHPDRVNKDTEAF

V gene: TRBV28
J gene: TRBJ2-1
CDR3 protein: ASSLQEPSGVYNEQF

V gene: TRBV5-1
J gene: TRBJ2-1
CDR3 protein: ASNTGTLYNEQF

V gene: TRBV5-1
J gene: TRBJ2-7
CDR3 protein: ASSLQGLAYEQY

V gene: TRBV11-1
J gene: TRBJ2-1
CDR3 protein: ASKGGSPYNEQF

V gene: TRBV28
J gene: TRBJ1-6
CDR3 protein: ASRNLRGNSPLH

V gene: TRBV2
J gene: TRBJ2-7
CDR3 protein: ASSEGLVPEQY

V gene: TRBV10-3
J gene: TRBJ1-2
CDR3 protein: AISDRDRGPYGYT